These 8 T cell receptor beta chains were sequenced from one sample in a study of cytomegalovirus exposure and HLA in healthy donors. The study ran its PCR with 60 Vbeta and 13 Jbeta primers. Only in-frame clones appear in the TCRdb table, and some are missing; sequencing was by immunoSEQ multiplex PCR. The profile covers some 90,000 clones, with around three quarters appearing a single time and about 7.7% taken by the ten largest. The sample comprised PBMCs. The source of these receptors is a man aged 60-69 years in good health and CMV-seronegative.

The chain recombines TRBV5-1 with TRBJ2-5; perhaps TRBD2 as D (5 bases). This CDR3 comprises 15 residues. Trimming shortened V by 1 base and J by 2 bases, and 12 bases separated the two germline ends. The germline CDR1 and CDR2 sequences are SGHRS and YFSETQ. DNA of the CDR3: TGCGCCAGCAGCTTGAGAGGGAACCCGCAAGAGACCCAGTACTTC. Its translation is CASSLRGNPQETQYF.

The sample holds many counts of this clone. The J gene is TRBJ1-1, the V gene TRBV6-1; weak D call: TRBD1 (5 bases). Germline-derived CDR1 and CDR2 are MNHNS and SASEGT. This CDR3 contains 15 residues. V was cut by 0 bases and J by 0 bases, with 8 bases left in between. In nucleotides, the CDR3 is TGTGCCAGCAGTGAAGCCGTGGGGCTGAACACTGAAGCTTTCTTT. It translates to CASSEAVGLNTEAFF.

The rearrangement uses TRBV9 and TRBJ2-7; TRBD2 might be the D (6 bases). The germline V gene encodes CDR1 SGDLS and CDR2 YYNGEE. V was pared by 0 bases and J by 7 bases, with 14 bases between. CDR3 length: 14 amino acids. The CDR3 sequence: CASSVGDSRPEQYF. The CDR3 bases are TGTGCCAGCAGCGTAGGGGACTCCCGACCGGAGCAGTACTTC.

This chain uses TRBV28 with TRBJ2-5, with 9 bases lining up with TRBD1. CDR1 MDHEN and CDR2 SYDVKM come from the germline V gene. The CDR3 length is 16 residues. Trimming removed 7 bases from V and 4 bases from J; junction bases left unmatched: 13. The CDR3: CASTPTPGQGRETQYF. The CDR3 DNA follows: TGTGCCAGCACCCCGACCCCGGGACAGGGAAGAGAGACCCAGTACTTC.

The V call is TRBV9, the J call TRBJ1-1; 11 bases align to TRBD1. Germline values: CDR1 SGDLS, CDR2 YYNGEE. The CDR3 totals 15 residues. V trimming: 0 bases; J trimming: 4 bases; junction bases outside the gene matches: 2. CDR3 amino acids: CASSVEGTGGTEAFF. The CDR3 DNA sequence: TGTGCCAGCAGCGTAGAGGGGACAGGGGGCACTGAAGCTTTCTTT. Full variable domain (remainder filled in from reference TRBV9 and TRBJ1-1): DSGVTQTPKHLITATGQRVTLRCSPRSGDLSVYWYQQSLDQGLQFLIQYYNGEERAKGNILERFSAQQFPDLHSELNLSSLELGDSALYFCASSVEGTGGTEAFFGQGTRLTVV.

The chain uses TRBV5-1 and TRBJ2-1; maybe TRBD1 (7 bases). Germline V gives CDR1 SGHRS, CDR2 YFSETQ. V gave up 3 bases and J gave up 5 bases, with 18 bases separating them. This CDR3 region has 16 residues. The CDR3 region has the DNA TGCGCCAGCAGCTGGGGCGGTCAGGGGGGTAACAATGAGCAGTTCTTC. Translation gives CASSWGGQGGNNEQFF. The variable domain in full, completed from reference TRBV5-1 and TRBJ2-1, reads KAGVTQTPRYLIKTRGQQVTLSCSPISGHRSVSWYQQTPGQGLQFLFEYFSETQRNKGNFPGRFSGRQFSNSRSEMNVSTLELGDSALYLCASSWGGQGGNNEQFFGPGTRLTVL.

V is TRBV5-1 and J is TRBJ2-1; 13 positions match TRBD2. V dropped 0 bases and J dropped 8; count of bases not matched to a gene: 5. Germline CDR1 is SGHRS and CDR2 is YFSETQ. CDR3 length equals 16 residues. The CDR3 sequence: CASSLATSGGAHEQFF. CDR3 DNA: TGCGCCAGCAGCTTGGCTACTAGCGGGGGGGCCCATGAGCAGTTCTTC.

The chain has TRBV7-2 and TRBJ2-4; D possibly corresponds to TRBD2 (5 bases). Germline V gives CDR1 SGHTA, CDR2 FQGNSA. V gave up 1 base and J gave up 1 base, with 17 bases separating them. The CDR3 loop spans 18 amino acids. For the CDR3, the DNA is TGTGCCAGCAGCTTAGTGGCCTTTGGGGAGAGGGCCAAAAACATTCAGTACTTC. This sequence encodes CASSLVAFGERAKNIQYF.